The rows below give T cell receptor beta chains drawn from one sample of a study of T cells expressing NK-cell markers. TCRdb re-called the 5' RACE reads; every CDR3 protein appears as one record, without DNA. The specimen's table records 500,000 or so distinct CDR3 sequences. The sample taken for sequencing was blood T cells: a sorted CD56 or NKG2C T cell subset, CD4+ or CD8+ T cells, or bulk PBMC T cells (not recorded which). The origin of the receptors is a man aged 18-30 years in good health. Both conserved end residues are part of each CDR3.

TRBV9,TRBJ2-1,CASSGSGLGDEQFF
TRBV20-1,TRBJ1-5,CSARDYSGAGQPQHF
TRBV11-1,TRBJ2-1,CASSLALVLAGSENEQFF
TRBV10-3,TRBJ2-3,CAISEEPSGSRADTQYF
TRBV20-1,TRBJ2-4,CSARQVAGNIQYF
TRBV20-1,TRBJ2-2,CSARSRGETGELFF
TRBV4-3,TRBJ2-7,CASSQENVAGGPYEQYF
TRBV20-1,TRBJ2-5,CSARDAGRSSTYKTQYF
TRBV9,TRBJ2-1,CASSGSSGSSEQFF
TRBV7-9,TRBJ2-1,CASSSDPRQGRYNEQFF
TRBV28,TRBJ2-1,CASSRGLVIVNEQFF
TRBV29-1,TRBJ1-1,CSVEDEVAMGDYLNTEAFF
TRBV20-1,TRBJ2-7,CSGFEGVLWEQYF
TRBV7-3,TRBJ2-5,CASSLGWTGAQTQYF
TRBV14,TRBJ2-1,CASSQGGSGLYNEQFF
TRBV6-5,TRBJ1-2,CASSYEGRANYGYTF
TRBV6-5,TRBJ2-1,CASSYLIPGTKGNEQFF
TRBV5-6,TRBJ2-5,CASRGRGKEYQETQYF
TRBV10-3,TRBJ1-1,CAISEQGVTEAFF
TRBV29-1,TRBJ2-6,CSVEDLGRGTGANVLTF
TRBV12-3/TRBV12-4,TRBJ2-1,CASSRWAGGGNEQFF
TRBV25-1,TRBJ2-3,CASRLGGGDTQYF
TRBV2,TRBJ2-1,CASTPGQRSYNEQFF
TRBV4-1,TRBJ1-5,CASSQVVGDSSNQPQHF
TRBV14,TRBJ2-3,CASSLKLAGGQYF
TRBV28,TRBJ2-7,CASSITSGRSEQYF
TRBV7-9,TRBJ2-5,CASSSPGGERETQYF
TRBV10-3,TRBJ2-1,CAISESPSLSEQFF
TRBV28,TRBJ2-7,CASSLIGPNGSYEQYF
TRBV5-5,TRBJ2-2,CASSPHNSGRASGELFF
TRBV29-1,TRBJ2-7,CSVGTASTPLYEQYF
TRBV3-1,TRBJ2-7,CASSQGAESSYEQYF
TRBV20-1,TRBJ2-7,CSARTFMEQYF
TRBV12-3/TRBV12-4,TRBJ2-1,CASSPGGRHNEQFF
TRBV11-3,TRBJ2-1,CASSSTLAEQFF
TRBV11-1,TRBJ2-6,CASSARVGASSGANVLTF